One and the same sample provided the 16 T cell receptor beta chains below, sequenced in a study of cytomegalovirus exposure and HLA in healthy donors. Both 60 Vbeta primers and 13 Jbeta primers went into the PCR. Data came from immunoSEQ multiplex PCR; TCRdb stores just in-frame clones and leaves some out. The table includes 55,000 to 65,000 clones, around 86% detected once. Material for sequencing was PBMCs. The receptor source for this set is a female donor in good health and CMV-seronegative.

This chain links TRBV10-3 with TRBJ2-3; tentatively, D is TRBD2 (6 bases). This CDR3 region has 17 residues. Germline-derived CDR1 and CDR2 are ENHRY and SYGVKD. Trimming stripped 3 bases from V and 6 bases from J, with 22 bases between. CDR3 in amino acids: CAISDGFGLAEGDTQYF. The CDR3 nucleotides are TGTGCCATCAGTGACGGGTTCGGTTTGGCGGAGGGGGATACGCAGTATTTT.

This chain joins TRBV11-1 and TRBJ2-1; 10 bases are shared with TRBD2. This CDR3 has 15 amino acids. Looked up from germline, CDR1 is SGHAT and CDR2 is FQDESV (reference sequence). The V segment lost 6 bases and the J segment 7 bases; nucleotides outside the gene matches: 9. The CDR3 region has the DNA TGTGCCAGCAGAGTCGGGACTAGCGCTTTGAATGAGCAGTTCTTC. It codes for CASRVGTSALNEQFF.

In this sample, this clone turned up a few times. V and J are TRBV30 and TRBJ2-2; 8 bases align to TRBD2. The V gene end was trimmed by 0 bases and the J gene end by 7 bases; junction bases not matched to a gene: 13. This CDR3 region has 17 residues. The germline gives CDR1 GTSNPN, CDR2 SVGIG (reference sequence). This CDR3 reads CAWSVPKREFWGGELFF. For the CDR3, the DNA is TGTGCCTGGAGTGTACCTAAGCGGGAGTTTTGGGGCGGGGAGCTGTTTTTT.

The chain links TRBV5-1 to TRBJ2-7; D is possibly TRBD1 (6 bases). Trimming left V 0 bases short and J 1 base short, with 14 bases between. This CDR3 comprises 16 residues. Germline V gives CDR1 SGHRS, CDR2 YFSETQ. The CDR3 DNA follows: TGCGCCAGCAGCTTGGCCCAGACAGGTGATTCCTACGAGCAGTACTTC. Amino acids: CASSLAQTGDSYEQYF.

CDR3 in DNA: TGTGCCAGCAGCTACACTAGCGCCGGGGAGCTGTTTTTT. Protein sequence: CASSYTSAGELFF. The rearrangement links TRBV7-3 to TRBJ2-2, with 7 positions matching TRBD2. Germline V gives CDR1 SGHTA, CDR2 FQGTGA. J lost 6 bases, V lost 4 bases, and 2 bases had no gene match. The CDR3 has 13 amino acids.

The chain links TRBV7-9 to TRBJ1-1; D not certain. The length of the CDR3 is 12 residues. V was shortened by 5 bases and J by 1 base, with 5 bases between the two germline ends. The germline V gene has CDR1 SEHNR and CDR2 FQNEAQ (reference sequence). The CDR3 coding sequence is TGTGCCAGCAGCCCGAGGAACACTGAAGCTTTCTTT. It encodes CASSPRNTEAFF.

This chain links TRBV21-1 with TRBJ2-7; the tabulated D call, TRBD2, remains unverified against the DNA. TRBV21-1 is a listed pseudogene. The CDR3 is 14 residues long. The CDR3 loop is CASSKSGTSYEQYF. CDR3 sequence (DNA): TGTGCCAGCAGCAAATCGGGGACTAGCTACGAGCAGTACTTC.

The chain carries TRBV7-2 and TRBJ2-3; 13 bases line up with TRBD2. CDR3 length: 15 residues. Germline-derived CDR1 and CDR2 are SGHTA and FQGNSA. V shed 5 bases and J 6 bases; nucleotides not matched to a gene: 5. The CDR3: CASSEGLAGLDTQYF. CDR3 DNA: TGTGCCAGCAGCGAGGGACTAGCGGGACTGGATACGCAGTATTTT. The entire variable domain, with the rest obtained from reference TRBV7-2 and TRBJ2-3, is as follows: GAGVSQSPSNKVTEKGKDVELRCDPISGHTALYWYRQSLGQGLEFLIYFQGNSAPDKSGLPSDRFSAERTGGSVSTLTIQRTQQEDSAVYLCASSEGLAGLDTQYFGPGTRLTVL.

A single count supports this clone. The gene calls are TRBV9 and TRBJ2-5, with D maybe TRBD2 (7 bases). This CDR3 contains 16 residues. Trimming took 2 bases from V and 0 from J, leaving 14 bases between them. Germline lookup yields CDR1 SGDLS and CDR2 YYNGEE. The CDR3 region is CASSVGASGNQETQYF. The CDR3, as DNA: TGTGCCAGCAGCGTGGGGGCTAGCGGTAACCAAGAGACCCAGTACTTC. The full variable domain, its missing parts supplied by reference TRBV9 and TRBJ2-5, is DSGVTQTPKHLITATGQRVTLRCSPRSGDLSVYWYQQSLDQGLQFLIQYYNGEERAKGNILERFSAQQFPDLHSELNLSSLELGDSALYFCASSVGASGNQETQYFGPGTRLLVL.

The sample holds a few counts of this clone. The chain uses TRBV7-9 and TRBJ1-1; TRBD1 matches at 7 bases. The V and J ends lost 5 bases and 4 bases, in that order; junction bases with no gene match: 10. The CDR3 loop spans 15 amino acids. The germline CDR1 and CDR2 sequences are SEHNR and FQNEAQ (reference sequence). CDR3: CASSPPGQRGTEAFF. CDR3 in DNA: TGTGCCAGCAGCCCGCCGGGACAGAGGGGCACTGAAGCTTTCTTT.

This clone has a handful of counts. This chain uses TRBV9 with TRBJ1-1; TRBD1 aligns across 7 bases. This CDR3 contains 15 residues. V shed 0 bases and J 1 base; nucleotides not matched to a gene: 3. CDR1 and CDR2 from the germline V gene are SGDLS and YYNGEE. The chain's CDR3 is CASSVVQGRNTEAFF. The DNA for the CDR3 is TGTGCCAGCAGCGTAGTACAGGGGAGGAACACTGAAGCTTTCTTT.

The chain carries TRBV5-8 and TRBJ2-7; TRBD1 agrees at 8 bases. Germline V gene lookup returns CDR1 SGHTS and CDR2 YDEGEE. Trimming removed 4 bases from V and 4 bases from J; junction bases left unmatched: 4. The CDR3 consists of 13 residues. CDR3 DNA: TGTGCCAGCAGCGTTCGACAGGGGTACGAGCAGTACTTC. Encoded protein: CASSVRQGYEQYF.

This chain connects TRBV2 to TRBJ2-3; no definite D call. The germline V and J ends were trimmed by 2 bases and 6 bases, with 12 bases remaining between them. Germline CDR1 and CDR2: SNHLY and FYNNEI. The CDR3 runs to 14 residues. CDR3: CASSETRSLDTQYF. The CDR3 DNA is TGTGCCAGCAGTGAAACGCGTTCCCTGGATACGCAGTATTTT.

This chain uses TRBV6-1 with TRBJ2-2, with D unresolved. This CDR3 contains 13 residues. V dropped 6 bases and J dropped 3 bases, with 8 bases sitting between them. The V gene's germline CDR1 is MNHNS and CDR2 SASEGT. The CDR3, as DNA: TGTGCCAGCAGGATTCCGGACACCGGGGAGCTGTTTTTT. It codes for CASRIPDTGELFF.

The V and J genes are TRBV14 and TRBJ1-2; possibly TRBD1 for D (5 bases). The germline V and J ends were trimmed by 1 base and 6 bases, with 9 bases remaining between them. Germline values: CDR1 SGHDN, CDR2 FVKESK. CDR3 length equals 13 residues. The CDR3 spells CASSQVQGDGYTF. The CDR3 nucleotides are TGTGCCAGCAGCCAAGTACAAGGGGATGGCTACACCTTC.

The CDR3 spells CASSPATEYGYTF. The CDR3 DNA sequence: TGTGCCAGCTCACCAGCAACGGAGTATGGCTACACCTTC. The chain joins TRBV18 to TRBJ1-2; D remains unclear. Trimming cost V 2 bases and J 5 bases, with 9 bases left between them. Germline V gene lookup returns CDR1 KGHSH and CDR2 LQKENI. The CDR3 spans 13 residues.